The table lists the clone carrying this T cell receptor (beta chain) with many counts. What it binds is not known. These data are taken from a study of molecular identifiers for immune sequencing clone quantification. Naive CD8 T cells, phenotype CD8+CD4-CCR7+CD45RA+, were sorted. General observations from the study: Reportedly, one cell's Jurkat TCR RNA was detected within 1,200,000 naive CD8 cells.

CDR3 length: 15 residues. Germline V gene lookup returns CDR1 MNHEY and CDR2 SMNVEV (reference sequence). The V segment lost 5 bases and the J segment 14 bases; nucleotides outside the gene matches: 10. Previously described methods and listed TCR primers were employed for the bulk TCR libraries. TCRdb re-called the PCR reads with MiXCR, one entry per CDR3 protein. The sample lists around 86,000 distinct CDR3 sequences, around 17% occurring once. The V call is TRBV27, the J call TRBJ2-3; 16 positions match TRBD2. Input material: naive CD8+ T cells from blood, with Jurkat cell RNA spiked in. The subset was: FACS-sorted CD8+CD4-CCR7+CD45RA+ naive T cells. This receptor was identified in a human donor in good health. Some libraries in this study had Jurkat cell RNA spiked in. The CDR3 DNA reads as TGTGCCAGCAGTCCGGGACTAGCGGGAGGGACCGATCGGTATTTT. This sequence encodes CASSPGLAGGTDRYF.